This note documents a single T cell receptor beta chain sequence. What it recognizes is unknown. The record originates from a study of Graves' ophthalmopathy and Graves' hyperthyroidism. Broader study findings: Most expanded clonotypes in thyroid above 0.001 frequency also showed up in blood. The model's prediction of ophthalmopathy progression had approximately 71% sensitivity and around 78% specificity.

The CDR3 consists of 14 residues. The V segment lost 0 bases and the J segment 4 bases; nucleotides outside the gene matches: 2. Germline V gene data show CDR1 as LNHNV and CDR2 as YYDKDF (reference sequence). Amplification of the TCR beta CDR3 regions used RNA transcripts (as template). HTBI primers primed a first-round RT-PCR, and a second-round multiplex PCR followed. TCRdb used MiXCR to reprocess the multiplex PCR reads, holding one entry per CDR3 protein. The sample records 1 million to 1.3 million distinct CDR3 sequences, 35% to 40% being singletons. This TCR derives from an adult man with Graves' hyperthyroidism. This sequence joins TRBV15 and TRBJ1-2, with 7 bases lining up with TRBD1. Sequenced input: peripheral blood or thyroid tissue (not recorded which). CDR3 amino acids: CATSRDGDSYGYTF. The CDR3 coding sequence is TGTGCCACCAGCAGAGATGGGGACAGCTATGGCTACACCTTC.